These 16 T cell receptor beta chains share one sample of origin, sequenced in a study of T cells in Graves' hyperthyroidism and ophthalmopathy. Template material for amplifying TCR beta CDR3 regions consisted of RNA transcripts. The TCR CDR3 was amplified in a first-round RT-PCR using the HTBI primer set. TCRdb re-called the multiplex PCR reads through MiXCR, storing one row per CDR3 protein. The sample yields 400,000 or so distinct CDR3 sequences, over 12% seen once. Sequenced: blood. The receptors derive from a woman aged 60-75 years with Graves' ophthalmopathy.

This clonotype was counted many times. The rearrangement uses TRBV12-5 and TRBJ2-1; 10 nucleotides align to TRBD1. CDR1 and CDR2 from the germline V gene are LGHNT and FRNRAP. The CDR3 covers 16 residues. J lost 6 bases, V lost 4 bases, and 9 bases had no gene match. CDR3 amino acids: CASGSPFGTGANEQFF. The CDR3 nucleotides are TGTGCTAGTGGTTCCCCCTTTGGGACAGGGGCCAATGAGCAGTTCTTC. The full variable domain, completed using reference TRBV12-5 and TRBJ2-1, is DARVTQTPRHKVTEMGQEVTMRCQPILGHNTVFWYRQTMMQGLELLAYFRNRAPLDDSGMPKDRFSAEMPDATLATLKIQPSEPRDSAVYFCASGSPFGTGANEQFFGPGTRLTVL.

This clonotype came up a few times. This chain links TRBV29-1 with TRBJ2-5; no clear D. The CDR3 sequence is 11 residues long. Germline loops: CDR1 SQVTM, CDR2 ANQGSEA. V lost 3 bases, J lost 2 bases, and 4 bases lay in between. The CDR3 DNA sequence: TGCAGCGTTGATCCGCAAGAGACCCAGTACTTC. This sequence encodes CSVDPQETQYF.

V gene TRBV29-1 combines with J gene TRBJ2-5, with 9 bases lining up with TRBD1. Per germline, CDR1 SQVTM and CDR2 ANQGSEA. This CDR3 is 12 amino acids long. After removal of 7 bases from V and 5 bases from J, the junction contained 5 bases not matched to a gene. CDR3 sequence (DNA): TGCAGCGGCGGGACAGGGTGGGAGACCCAGTACTTC. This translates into CSGGTGWETQYF.

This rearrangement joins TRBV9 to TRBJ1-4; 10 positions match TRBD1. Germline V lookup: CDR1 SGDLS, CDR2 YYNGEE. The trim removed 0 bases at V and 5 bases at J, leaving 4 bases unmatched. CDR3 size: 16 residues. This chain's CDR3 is CASSVETGGLNEKLFF. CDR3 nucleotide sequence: TGTGCCAGCAGCGTAGAGACAGGGGGCTTAAATGAAAAACTGTTTTTT.

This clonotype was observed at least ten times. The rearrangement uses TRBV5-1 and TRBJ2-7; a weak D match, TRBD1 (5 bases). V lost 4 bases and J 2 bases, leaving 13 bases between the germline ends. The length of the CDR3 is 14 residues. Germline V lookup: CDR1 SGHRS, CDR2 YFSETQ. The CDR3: CASSETTATYEQYF. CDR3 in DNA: TGCGCCAGCAGCGAAACGACAGCCACCTACGAGCAGTACTTC.

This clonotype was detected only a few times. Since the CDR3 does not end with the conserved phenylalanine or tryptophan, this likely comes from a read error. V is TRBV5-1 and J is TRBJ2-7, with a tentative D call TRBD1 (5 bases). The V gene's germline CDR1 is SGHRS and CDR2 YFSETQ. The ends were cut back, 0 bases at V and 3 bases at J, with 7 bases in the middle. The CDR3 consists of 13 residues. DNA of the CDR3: TGCGCCAGCAGCTTGGACAGGATCTACGAGCAGTACCTC. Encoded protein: CASSLDRIYEQYL.

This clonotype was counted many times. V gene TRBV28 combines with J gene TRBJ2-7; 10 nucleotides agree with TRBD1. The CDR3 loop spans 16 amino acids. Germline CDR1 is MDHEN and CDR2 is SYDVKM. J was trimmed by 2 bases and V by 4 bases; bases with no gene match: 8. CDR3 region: CASSSTWDRGPYEQYF. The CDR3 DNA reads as TGTGCCAGCAGTTCCACCTGGGACAGGGGCCCCTACGAGCAGTACTTC.

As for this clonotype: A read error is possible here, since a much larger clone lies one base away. The CDR3 reads CASCTTGDTGELFF. The CDR3 DNA is TGTGCCAGTTGTACAACAGGAGACACCGGGGAGCTGTTTTTT. The V and J genes are TRBV19 and TRBJ2-2; D possibly corresponds to TRBD1 (5 bases). Germline-derived CDR1 and CDR2 are LNHDA and SQIVND (reference sequence). The V gene lost 8 bases and the J gene lost 3 bases, with 13 bases spanning the gap. The CDR3 sequence is 14 residues long.

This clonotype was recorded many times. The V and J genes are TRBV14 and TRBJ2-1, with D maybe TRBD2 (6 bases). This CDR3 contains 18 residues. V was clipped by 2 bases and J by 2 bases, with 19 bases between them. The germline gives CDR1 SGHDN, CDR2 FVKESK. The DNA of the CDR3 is TGTGCCAGCAGCCAAAGGGCGGGATTTGGAGTCACCTACAATGAGCAGTTCTTC. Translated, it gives CASSQRAGFGVTYNEQFF.

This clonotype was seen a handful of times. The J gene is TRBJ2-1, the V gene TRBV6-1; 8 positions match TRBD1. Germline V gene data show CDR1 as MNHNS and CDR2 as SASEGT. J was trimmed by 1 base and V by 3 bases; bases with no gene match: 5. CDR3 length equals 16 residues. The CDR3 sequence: CASSDLTGASYNEQFF. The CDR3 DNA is TGTGCCAGCAGTGACTTGACAGGGGCTTCCTACAATGAGCAGTTCTTC.

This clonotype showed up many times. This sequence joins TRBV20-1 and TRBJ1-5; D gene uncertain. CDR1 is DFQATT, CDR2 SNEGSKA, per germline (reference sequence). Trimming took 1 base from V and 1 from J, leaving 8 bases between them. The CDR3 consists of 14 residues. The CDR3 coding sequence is TGCAGTGCTAGAGCTCCGTACAGCAATCAGCCCCAGCATTTT. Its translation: CSARAPYSNQPQHF.

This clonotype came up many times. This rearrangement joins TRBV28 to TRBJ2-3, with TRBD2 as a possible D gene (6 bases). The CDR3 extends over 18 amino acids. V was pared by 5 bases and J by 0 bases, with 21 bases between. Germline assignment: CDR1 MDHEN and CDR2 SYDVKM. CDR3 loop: CASSRAGTGAASTDTQYF. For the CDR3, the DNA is TGTGCCAGCAGTCGGGCAGGGACGGGAGCGGCTAGCACAGATACGCAGTATTTT. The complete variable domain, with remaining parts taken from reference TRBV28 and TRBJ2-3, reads DVKVTQSSRYLVKRTGEKVFLECVQDMDHENMFWYRQDPGLGLRLIYFSYDVKMKEKGDIPEGYSVSREKKERFSLILESASTNQTSMYLCASSRAGTGAASTDTQYFGPGTRLTVL.

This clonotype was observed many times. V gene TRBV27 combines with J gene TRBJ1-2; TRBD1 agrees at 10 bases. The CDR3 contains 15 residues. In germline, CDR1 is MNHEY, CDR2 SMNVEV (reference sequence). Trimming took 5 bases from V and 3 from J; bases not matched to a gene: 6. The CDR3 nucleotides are TGTGCCAGCAGTCCGCGACAGGGGGCTGACTATGGCTACACCTTC. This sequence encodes CASSPRQGADYGYTF.

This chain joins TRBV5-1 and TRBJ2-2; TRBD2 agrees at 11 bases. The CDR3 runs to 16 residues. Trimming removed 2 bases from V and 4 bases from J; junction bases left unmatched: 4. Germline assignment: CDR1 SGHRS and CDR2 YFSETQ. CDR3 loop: CASSFIAGGSTGELFF. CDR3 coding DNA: TGCGCCAGCAGCTTCATAGCGGGAGGGAGCACCGGGGAGCTGTTTTTT.

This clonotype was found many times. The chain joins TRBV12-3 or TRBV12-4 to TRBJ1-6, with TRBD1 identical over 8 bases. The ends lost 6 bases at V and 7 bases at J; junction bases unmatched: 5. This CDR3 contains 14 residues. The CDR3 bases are TGTGCCAGCAGCGCAGGGACAGGCAATTCACCCCTCCACTTT. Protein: CASSAGTGNSPLHF.

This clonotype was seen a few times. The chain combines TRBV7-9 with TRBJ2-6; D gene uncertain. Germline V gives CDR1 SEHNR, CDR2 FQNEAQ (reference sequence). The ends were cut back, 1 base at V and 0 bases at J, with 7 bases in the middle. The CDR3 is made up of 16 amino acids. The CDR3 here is CASSLVDPSGANVLTF. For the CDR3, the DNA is TGTGCCAGCAGCTTAGTGGACCCCTCTGGGGCCAACGTCCTGACTTTC.